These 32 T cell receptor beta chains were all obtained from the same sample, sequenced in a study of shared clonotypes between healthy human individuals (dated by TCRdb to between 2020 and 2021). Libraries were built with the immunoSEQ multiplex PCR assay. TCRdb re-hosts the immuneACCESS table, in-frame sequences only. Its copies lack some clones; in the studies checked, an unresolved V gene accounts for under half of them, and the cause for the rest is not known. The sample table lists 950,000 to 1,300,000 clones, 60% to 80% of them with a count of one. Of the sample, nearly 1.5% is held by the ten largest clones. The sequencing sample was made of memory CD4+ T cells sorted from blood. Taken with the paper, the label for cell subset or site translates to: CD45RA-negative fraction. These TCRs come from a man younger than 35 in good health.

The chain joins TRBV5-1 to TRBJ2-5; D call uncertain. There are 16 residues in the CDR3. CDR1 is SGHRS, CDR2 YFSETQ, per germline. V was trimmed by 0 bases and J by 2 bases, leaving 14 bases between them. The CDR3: CASSLVLSNSQETQYF. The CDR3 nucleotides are TGCGCCAGCAGCTTGGTTCTCAGTAACAGTCAAGAGACCCAGTACTTC.

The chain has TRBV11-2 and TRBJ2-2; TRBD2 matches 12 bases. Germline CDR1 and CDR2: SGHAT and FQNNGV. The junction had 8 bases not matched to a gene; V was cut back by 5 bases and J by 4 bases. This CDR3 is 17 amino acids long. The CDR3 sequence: CASSPRLAGVITGELFF. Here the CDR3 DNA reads TGTGCCAGCAGCCCGCGACTAGCGGGGGTTATCACCGGGGAGCTGTTTTTT.

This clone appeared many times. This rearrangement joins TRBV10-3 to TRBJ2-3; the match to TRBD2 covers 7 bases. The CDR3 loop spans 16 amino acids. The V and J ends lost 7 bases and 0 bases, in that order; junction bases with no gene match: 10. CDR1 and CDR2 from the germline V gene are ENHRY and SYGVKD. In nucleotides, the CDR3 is TGTGCCATCACCTGGGGAGGGCAGGCTAGCACAGATACGCAGTATTTT. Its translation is CAITWGGQASTDTQYF.

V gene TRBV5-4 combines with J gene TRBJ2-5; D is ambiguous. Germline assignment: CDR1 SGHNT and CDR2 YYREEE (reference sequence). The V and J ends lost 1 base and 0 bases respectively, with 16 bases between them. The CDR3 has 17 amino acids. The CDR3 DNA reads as TGTGCCAGCAGCTTGAGCATCGGCAGCCAGTACCAAGAGACCCAGTACTTC. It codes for CASSLSIGSQYQETQYF.

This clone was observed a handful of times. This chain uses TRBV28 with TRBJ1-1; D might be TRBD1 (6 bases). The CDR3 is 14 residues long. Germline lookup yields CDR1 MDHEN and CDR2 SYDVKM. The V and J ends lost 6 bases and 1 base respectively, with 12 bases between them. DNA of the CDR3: TGTGCCAGCAGGCCGGGGGGCACGAACACTGAAGCTTTCTTT. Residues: CASRPGGTNTEAFF.

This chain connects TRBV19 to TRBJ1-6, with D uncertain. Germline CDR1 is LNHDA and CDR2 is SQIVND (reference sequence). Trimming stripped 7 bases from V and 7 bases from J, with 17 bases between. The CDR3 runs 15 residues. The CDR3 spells CASNPALSGNSPLHF. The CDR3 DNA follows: TGTGCCAGTAACCCTGCCCTATCCGGCAATTCACCCCTCCACTTT.

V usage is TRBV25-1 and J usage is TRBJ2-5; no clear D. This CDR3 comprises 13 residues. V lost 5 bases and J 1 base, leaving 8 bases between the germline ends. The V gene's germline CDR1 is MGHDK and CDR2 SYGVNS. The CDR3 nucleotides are TGTGCCAGCAGTAATAGGCGCCAAGAGACCCAGTACTTC. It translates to CASSNRRQETQYF. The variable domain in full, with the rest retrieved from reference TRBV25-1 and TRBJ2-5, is EADIYQTPRYLVIGTGKKITLECSQTMGHDKMYWYQQDPGMELHLIHYSYGVNSTEKGDLSSESTVSRIRTEHFPLTLESARPSHTSQYLCASSNRRQETQYFGPGTRLLVL.

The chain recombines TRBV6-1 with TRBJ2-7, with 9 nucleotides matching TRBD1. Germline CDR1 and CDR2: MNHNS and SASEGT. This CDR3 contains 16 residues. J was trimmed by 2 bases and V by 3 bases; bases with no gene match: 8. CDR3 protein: CASSEPDRGSTYEQYF. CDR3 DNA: TGTGCCAGCAGTGAGCCAGACAGGGGGAGCACCTACGAGCAGTACTTC.

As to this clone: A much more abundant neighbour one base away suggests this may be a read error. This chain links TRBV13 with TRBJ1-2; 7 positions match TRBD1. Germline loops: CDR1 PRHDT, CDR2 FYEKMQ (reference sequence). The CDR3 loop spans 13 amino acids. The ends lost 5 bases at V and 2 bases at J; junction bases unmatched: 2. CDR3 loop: CASSLTGNYGYTF. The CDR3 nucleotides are TGTGCCAGCAGCCTGACAGGGAACTATGGCTACACCTTC.

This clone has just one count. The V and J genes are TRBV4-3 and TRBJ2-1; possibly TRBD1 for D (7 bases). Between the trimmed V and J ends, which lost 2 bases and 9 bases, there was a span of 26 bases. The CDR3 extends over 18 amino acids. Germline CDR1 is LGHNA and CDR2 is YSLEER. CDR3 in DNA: TGCGCCAGCAGCCAAAGGGCTCAGACCGGGACCCAGGGGGGTGAGCAGTTCTTC. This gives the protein CASSQRAQTGTQGGEQFF.

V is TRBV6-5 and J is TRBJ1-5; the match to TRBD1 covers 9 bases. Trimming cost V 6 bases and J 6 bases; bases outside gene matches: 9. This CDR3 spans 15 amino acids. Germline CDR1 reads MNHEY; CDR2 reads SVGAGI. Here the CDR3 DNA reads TGTGCCAGCAGGACGACAGGGGGGGACGGTCAGCCCCAGCATTTT. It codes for CASRTTGGDGQPQHF.

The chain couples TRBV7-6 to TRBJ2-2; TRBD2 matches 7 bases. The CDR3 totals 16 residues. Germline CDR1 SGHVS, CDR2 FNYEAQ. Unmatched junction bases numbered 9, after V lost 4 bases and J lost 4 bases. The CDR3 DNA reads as TGTGCCAGCAGCTCCAACCGACTAGCTGGCACCGGGGAGCTGTTTTTT. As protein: CASSSNRLAGTGELFF.

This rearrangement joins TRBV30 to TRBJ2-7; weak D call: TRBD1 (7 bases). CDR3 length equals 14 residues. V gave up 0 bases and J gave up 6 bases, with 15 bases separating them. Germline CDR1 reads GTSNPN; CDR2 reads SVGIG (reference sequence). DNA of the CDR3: TGTGCCTGGAGTGTTAGTTACAGGGGAGGCGAGCAGTACTTC. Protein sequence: CAWSVSYRGGEQYF.

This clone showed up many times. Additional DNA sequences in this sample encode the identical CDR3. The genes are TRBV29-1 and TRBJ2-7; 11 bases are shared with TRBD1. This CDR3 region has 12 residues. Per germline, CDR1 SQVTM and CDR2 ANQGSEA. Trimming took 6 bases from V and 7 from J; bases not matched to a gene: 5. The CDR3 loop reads CSVAGQGGEQYF. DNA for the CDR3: TGCAGCGTAGCGGGACAGGGGGGTGAGCAGTACTTC.

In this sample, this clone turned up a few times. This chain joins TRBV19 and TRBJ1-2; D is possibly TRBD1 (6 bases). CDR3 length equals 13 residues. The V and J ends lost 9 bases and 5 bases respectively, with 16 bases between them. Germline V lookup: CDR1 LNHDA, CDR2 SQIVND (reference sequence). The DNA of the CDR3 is TGTGCCAGCCAAGGACAGATGGAGTATGGCTACACCTTC. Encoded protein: CASQGQMEYGYTF. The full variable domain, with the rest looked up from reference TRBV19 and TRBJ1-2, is DGGITQSPKYLFRKEGQNVTLSCEQNLNHDAMYWYRQDPGQGLRLIYYSQIVNDFQKGDIAEGYSVSREKKESFPLTVTSAQKNPTAFYLCASQGQMEYGYTFGSGTRLTVV.

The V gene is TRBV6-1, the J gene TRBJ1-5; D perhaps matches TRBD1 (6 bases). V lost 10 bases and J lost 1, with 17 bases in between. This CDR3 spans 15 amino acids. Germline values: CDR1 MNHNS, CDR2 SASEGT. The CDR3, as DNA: TGTGCCACCGTAGTGTGGGGGCAAAGCAATCAGCCCCAGCATTTT. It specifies CATVVWGQSNQPQHF.

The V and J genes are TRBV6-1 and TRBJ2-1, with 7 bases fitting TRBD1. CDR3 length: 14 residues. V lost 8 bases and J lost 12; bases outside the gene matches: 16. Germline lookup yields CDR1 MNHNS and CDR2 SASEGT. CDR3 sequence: CASDPKVGGKGQFF. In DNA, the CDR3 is TGTGCCAGCGACCCCAAAGTAGGGGGCAAGGGGCAGTTCTTC.

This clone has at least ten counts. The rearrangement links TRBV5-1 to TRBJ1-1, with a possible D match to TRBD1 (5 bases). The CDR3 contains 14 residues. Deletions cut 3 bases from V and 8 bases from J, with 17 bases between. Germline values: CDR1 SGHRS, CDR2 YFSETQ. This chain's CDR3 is CASSSRVGQAEAFF. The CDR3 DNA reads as TGCGCCAGCAGCTCCAGGGTAGGGCAGGCGGAAGCTTTCTTT.

CDR3 in amino acids: CAWTKRTGVETQYF. The CDR3 DNA reads as TGTGCCTGGACTAAACGGACAGGGGTGGAGACCCAGTACTTC. The chain is built from TRBV30 and TRBJ2-5, with 9 bases that match TRBD1. Trimming cost V 4 bases and J 5 bases; bases outside gene matches: 8. The CDR3 loop spans 14 amino acids. Germline CDR1 is GTSNPN and CDR2 is SVGIG (reference sequence).

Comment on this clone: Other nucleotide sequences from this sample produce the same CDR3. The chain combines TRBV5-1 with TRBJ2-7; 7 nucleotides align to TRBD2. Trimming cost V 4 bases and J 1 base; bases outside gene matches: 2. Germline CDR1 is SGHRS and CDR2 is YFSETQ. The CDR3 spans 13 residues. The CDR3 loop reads CASSRGGSYEQYF. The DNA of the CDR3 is TGCGCCAGCAGCCGGGGAGGGTCCTACGAGCAGTACTTC. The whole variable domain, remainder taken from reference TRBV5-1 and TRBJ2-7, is KAGVTQTPRYLIKTRGQQVTLSCSPISGHRSVSWYQQTPGQGLQFLFEYFSETQRNKGNFPGRFSGRQFSNSRSEMNVSTLELGDSALYLCASSRGGSYEQYFGPGTRLTVT.

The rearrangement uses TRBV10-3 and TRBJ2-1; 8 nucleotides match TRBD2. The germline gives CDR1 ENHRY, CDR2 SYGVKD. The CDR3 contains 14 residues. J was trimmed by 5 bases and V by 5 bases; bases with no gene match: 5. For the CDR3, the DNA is TGTGCCATCAGTAACCAACTAGCGGACAATGAGCAGTTCTTC. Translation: CAISNQLADNEQFF.

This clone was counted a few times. The CDR3 is CASSLTAGQETQYF. The CDR3 region has the DNA TGTGCCAGCAGCTTAACGGCGGGGCAAGAGACCCAGTACTTC. V and J are TRBV11-2 and TRBJ2-5; D is possibly TRBD2 (6 bases). The CDR3 length is 14 residues. Per the germline V gene, CDR1 is SGHAT and CDR2 is FQNNGV. The V and J ends lost 2 bases and 2 bases respectively, with 9 bases between them.

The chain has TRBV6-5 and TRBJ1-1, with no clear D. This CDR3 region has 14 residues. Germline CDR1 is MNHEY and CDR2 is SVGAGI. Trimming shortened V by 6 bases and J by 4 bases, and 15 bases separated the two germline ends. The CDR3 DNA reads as TGTGCCAGCAGAGGTCGGGAGAGGTCCACTGAAGCTTTCTTT. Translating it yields CASRGRERSTEAFF.

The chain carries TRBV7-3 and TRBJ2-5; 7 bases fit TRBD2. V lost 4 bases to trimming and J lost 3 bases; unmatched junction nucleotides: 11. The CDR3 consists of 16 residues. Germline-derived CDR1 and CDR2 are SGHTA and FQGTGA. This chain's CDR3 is CASSSGGGGGKETQYF. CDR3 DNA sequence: TGTGCCAGCAGCTCGGGCGGCGGGGGAGGTAAAGAGACCCAGTACTTC.

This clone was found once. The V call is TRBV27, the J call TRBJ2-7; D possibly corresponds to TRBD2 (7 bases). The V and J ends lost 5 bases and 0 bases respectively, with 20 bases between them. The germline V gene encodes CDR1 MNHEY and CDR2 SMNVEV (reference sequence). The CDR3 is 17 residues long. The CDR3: CASSRLGGDGSSYEQYF. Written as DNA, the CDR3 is TGTGCCAGCAGTCGCTTAGGGGGGGACGGGAGCTCCTACGAGCAGTACTTC.

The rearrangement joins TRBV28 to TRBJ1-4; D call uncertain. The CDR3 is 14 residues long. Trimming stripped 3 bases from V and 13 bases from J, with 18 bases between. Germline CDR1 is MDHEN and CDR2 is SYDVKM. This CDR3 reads CASSLSDSLFGLFF. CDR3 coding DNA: TGTGCCAGCAGTTTGTCTGACTCCCTCTTTGGACTGTTTTTT.

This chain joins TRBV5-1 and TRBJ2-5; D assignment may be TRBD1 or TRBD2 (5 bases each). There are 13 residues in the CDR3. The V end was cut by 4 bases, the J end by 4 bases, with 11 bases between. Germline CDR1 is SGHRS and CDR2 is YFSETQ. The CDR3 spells CASSQGLAETQYF. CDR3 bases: TGCGCCAGCAGCCAGGGCCTAGCAGAGACCCAGTACTTC.

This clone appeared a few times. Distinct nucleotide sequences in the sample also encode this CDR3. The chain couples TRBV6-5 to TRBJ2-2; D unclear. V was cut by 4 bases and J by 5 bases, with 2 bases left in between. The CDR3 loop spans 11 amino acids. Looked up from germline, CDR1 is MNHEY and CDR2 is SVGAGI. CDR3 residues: CASSSTGELFF. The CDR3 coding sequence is TGTGCCAGCAGTTCGACCGGGGAGCTGTTTTTT.

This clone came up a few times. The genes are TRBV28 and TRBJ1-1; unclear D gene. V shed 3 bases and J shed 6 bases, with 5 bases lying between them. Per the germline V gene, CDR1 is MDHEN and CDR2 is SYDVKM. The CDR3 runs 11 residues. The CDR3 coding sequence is TGTGCCAGCAGTTTCTTAGCTGAAGCTTTCTTT. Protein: CASSFLAEAFF. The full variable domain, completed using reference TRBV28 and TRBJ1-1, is DVKVTQSSRYLVKRTGEKVFLECVQDMDHENMFWYRQDPGLGLRLIYFSYDVKMKEKGDIPEGYSVSREKKERFSLILESASTNQTSMYLCASSFLAEAFFGQGTRLTVV.

CDR3 region: CASSGTGFSYEQYF. CDR3 nucleotide sequence: TGTGCCAGCTCAGGGACAGGTTTCTCCTACGAGCAGTACTTC. The chain combines TRBV18 with TRBJ2-7, with 8 bases matching TRBD1. The germline V gene encodes CDR1 KGHSH and CDR2 LQKENI. V shed 5 bases and J 0 bases; nucleotides not matched to a gene: 3. This CDR3 spans 14 amino acids.

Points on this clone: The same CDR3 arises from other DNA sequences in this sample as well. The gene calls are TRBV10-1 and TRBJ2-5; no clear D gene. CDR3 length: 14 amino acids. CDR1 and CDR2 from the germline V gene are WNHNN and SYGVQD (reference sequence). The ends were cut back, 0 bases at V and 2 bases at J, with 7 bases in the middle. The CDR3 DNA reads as TGCGCCAGCAGTGAGTCTCAAGGGCAAGAGACCCAGTACTTC. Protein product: CASSESQGQETQYF.

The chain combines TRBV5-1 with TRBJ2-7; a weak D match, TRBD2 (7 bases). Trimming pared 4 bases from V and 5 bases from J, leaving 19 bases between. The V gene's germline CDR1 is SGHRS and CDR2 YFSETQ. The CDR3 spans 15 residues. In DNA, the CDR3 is TGCGCCAGCAGCCAGGGGAGGGGATATTTCGACGAGCAGTACTTC. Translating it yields CASSQGRGYFDEQYF.